Listed below are T cell receptor beta chains from one sample, sequenced in a study of primary melanoma T cells and metastatic recurrence. Repertoires were generated with immunoSEQ multiplex PCR, while TCRdb's copy carries only in-frame clones and drops some. The sample contains approximately 280 clones, around 91% of which appear only once. Sequencing was done on a sample of melanoma tumor tissue. The receptors derive from a human donor with melanoma. CDR3s include the opening cysteine and the closing phenylalanine or tryptophan. The D gene is left open where the match is weak. Expanded clones get a size class; other rows say once, few or many, or leave the size out.

TRBJ2-1	NA	TRBV6-8	NA	TGTGCCAGCAGTGTGGGGTACAATGAGCAGTTCTTC	CASSVGYNEQFF
TRBJ2-5	NA	TRBV11-3	NA	TGTGCCAGCAGCTTAAGGGGTAGTCGGTGGGAGACCCAGTACTTC	CASSLRGSRWETQYF
TRBJ1-2	NA	TRBV19	NA	TGTGCCAGTAGTCGGGGAGACAGAGATGGATATGGCTACACCTTC	CASSRGDRDGYGYTF
TRBJ1-2	NA	TRBV7-5	NA	TGTGCCAGCAGCTTAGCGGCAAGGAGCAGGGGCTACACCTTC	CASSLAARSRGYTF
TRBJ2-7	NA	TRBV6-8	TRBD1	TGTGCCATCAGTGGTAGGGGGCGAAGTTATGAGCAGTACTTC	CAISGRGRSYEQYF
TRBJ2-3	NA	TRBV15	TRBD1	TGTGCCACCAGCAGGGGGGATACAGGGGCAGATACGCAGTATTTT	CATSRGDTGADTQYF
TRBJ1-2	NA	TRBV28	NA	TGTGCCAGCGGAGCAGTAGGGCGCAGTGGCTACACCTTC	CASGAVGRSGYTF
TRBJ1-1	once	TRBV6-4	TRBD1	TGTGCCATCAGTGACAGTAGACAGGGGGCTTATACTGAAGCTTTCTTT	CAISDSRQGAYTEAFF
TRBJ1-2	NA	TRBV29-1	NA	TGCAGCGTTGGAGGCCAGGGAGGCGGCTACACCTTC	CSVGGQGGGYTF
TRBJ2-3	once	TRBV15	TRBD2	TGTGCCACTAGCAGAGATTCGCGGGAGGGAGTTACGCAGTATTTT	CATSRDSREGVTQYF
TRBJ2-6	once	TRBV28	NA	TGTGCCAGCCGGGCCTCAAGCTCTGGGGCCAACGTCCTGACTTTC	CASRASSSGANVLTF
TRBJ2-3	NA	TRBV18	NA	TGTGCCAGCTCTCGTACAGGGATTTCTAGCACAGATACGCAGTATTTT	CASSRTGISSTDTQYF
TRBJ2-7	NA	TRBV6-8	TRBD1	TGTGCCAGCACCCGGGACAGTTCCTACGAGCAGTACTTC	CASTRDSSYEQYF
TRBJ1-1	NA	TRBV7-6	NA	TGTGCCAGTAGCTTGAGCGGGCTGAACACTGAAGCTTTCTTT	CASSLSGLNTEAFF
TRBJ1-2	NA	TRBV11-3	NA	TGTGCCAGCAGCCCGGGGCAGGGTAACTATGGCTACACCTTC	CASSPGQGNYGYTF
TRBJ1-1	NA	TRBV14	TRBD1	TGTGCCAGCAGCCAAGGGGACAGGGGCTGGAACACTGAAGCTTTCTTT	CASSQGDRGWNTEAFF
TRBJ1-1	NA	TRBV6-8	TRBD1	TGTGCCAGCAGTGACCCACCGGGACAGGGGGCCCATAACACTGAAGCTTTCTTT	CASSDPPGQGAHNTEAFF
TRBJ1-3	NA	TRBV28	NA	TGTGCCAGCAGTTGGCAGGGAAGAACTGGAAACACCATATATTTT	CASSWQGRTGNTIYF
TRBJ2-1	NA	TRBV28	NA	TGTGCCAGCAGTTTAGCGGGGTATGAGCAGTTCTTC	CASSLAGYEQFF
TRBJ1-5	NA	TRBV19	NA	TGTGCCAGCCTCGAGGTTTATAGCAATCAGCCCCAGCATTTT	CASLEVYSNQPQHF
TRBJ2-5	NA	TRBV23-1	TRBD1	TGCGCCAGCAGCCAAGATTTGCCAGGGGGCCAAGAGACCCAGTACTTC	CASSQDLPGGQETQYF
TRBJ2-1	NA	TRBV30	NA	TGTGCCTGGTATATTTTGGGCCATGAGCAGTTCTTC	CAWYILGHEQFF
TRBJ2-1	NA	TRBV29-1	TRBD2	TGCAGCGTTGAATCTCTAGCGGACGTCCATGAGCAGTTCTTC	CSVESLADVHEQFF
TRBJ2-5	once	TRBV6-8	TRBD1	TGTGCCAGCAGACGAACAGGGGTTACCCAAGAGACCCAGTACTTC	CASRRTGVTQETQYF
TRBJ1-1	once	TRBV6-1	NA	TGTGCCAGCAGTGAAGGGATGGGCACTGAAGCTTTCTTT	CASSEGMGTEAFF
TRBJ1-3	few	TRBV28	NA	TGTGCCAGCAGTTTATCCATCTCTGGAAACACCATATATTTT	CASSLSISGNTIYF
TRBJ2-3	NA	TRBV10-2	TRBD2	TGCGCCAGCAGAGCGGGAGGTGACGCAGATACGCAGTATTTT	CASRAGGDADTQYF
TRBJ2-3	NA	TRBV7-1	TRBD1	TGTGCCAGCAGCGCTGGAGCGGGACAGGGTTATTCAGATACGCAGTATTTT	CASSAGAGQGYSDTQYF
TRBJ1-5	NA	TRBV6-8	NA	TGTGCCATCAACACAGGTTACAATCAGCCCCAGCATTTT	CAINTGYNQPQHF
TRBJ1-4	NA	TRBV6-8	NA	TGTGCCAGCAGTTACTCGAGGTGGCAGAATGAAAAACTGTTTTTT	CASSYSRWQNEKLFF
TRBJ1-2	NA	TRBV30	NA	TGTGCCTGGAGGAGGTGGGAAGGTCGCTACACCTTC	CAWRRWEGRYTF
TRBJ2-6	NA	TRBV6-8	NA	TGTGCCAGCACCGCGGACTACTCTGGGGCCAACGTCCTGACTTTC	CASTADYSGANVLTF
TRBJ2-2	NA	TRBV6-8	TRBD1	TGTGCCAGCAGGGGACAGGGGAGGGCCGGGGAGCTGTTTTTT	CASRGQGRAGELFF
TRBJ2-1	NA	TRBV15	NA	TGTGCCACCAGCAGACCCGAGGAAGCCTACAATGAGCAGTTCTTC	CATSRPEEAYNEQFF
TRBJ1-5	NA	TRBV19	NA	TGTGCCAGTCGGCAGGGCAATCAGCCCCAGCATTTT	CASRQGNQPQHF
TRBJ1-2	few	TRBV28	NA	TGTGCCAGCAGCCGAACAGGGCCCGGCTATGGCTACACCTTC	CASSRTGPGYGYTF
TRBJ1-1	few	TRBV6-8	NA	TGTGCCAGCAGTTACTCGCAGGTTGAAGCTTTCTTT	CASSYSQVEAFF
TRBJ1-2	NA	TRBV19	TRBD1	TGTGCCAGTAGTCGCGGACAGGGAGTACGGGGCTACACCTTC	CASSRGQGVRGYTF
TRBJ2-4	NA	TRBV6-8	NA	TGTGCCAGCAGCCAAGGGAACGGGGCCAAAAACATTCAGTACTTC	CASSQGNGAKNIQYF
TRBJ2-7	few	TRBV19	TRBD2	TGTGCCAGTAGTACCTCTAGCGGGAGGGACTACGAGCAGTACTTC	CASSTSSGRDYEQYF
TRBJ2-3	NA	TRBV19	NA	TGTGCCAGTAGTATGTTGCTAGTACGCACAGATACGCAGTATTTT	CASSMLLVRTDTQYF
TRBJ2-2	NA	TRBV10-1	TRBD2	TGCGCCAGCAGTGAGATAGTACTAGCGAGGAACGGGGAGCTGTTTTTT	CASSEIVLARNGELFF
TRBJ2-7	NA	TRBV11-3	NA	TGTGCCAGCAGCTTAGTTGGAGGTTCGACCTACGAGCAGTACTTC	CASSLVGGSTYEQYF
TRBJ2-2	NA	TRBV4-1	NA	TGCGCCAGCAGCCCCGCCGAAAACACCGGGGAGCTGTTTTTT	CASSPAENTGELFF
TRBJ2-7	NA	TRBV18	NA	TGTGCCAGCTCACTATTTGACATTCCCTCCTACGAGCAGTACTTC	CASSLFDIPSYEQYF
TRBJ2-1	NA	TRBV14	TRBD1	TGTGCCAGCAGCCCCCGACAGGGGTTCTACAATGAGCAGTTCTTC	CASSPRQGFYNEQFF
TRBJ2-7	NA	TRBV30	NA	TGTGCCTGGACGACACGGTTTAGCTCCTACGAGCAGTATTTC	CAWTTRFSSYEQYF
TRBJ2-2	NA	TRBV11-3	NA	TGTGCCAGCAGCTTGGTTGGGGAAGTGGACACCGGGGAGCTGTTTTTT	CASSLVGEVDTGELFF
TRBJ2-1	NA	TRBV11-3	TRBD2	TGTGCCAGCAGTTCCGGACTAGCGGGTCCCCGTAGGGAGCAGTTCTTC	CASSSGLAGPRREQFF
TRBJ2-7	once	TRBV28	TRBD2	TGTGCCAGCAGTTTACCCAGCGGGAGCCCCGAGCAGTACTTC	CASSLPSGSPEQYF
TRBJ2-5	NA	TRBV11-3	NA	TGTGCTAGCAGCCAACATGAATTTGAGATGGGCCAAGAGACCCAGTACTTC	CASSQHEFEMGQETQYF
TRBJ2-1	NA	TRBV14	TRBD2	TGTGCCAGCAGCCACCCCGGGACTAGCGGGAGGATTTACAATGAGCAGTTCTTC	CASSHPGTSGRIYNEQFF
TRBJ1-2	NA	TRBV28	NA	TGTGTCAGCAGTTTGGTGGCACGGGGTTATGGCTACACCTTC	CVSSLVARGYGYTF
TRBJ1-1	NA	TRBV19	TRBD1	TGTGCCAGTAGTACCCGACAGGGGATAGCTTTCTTT	CASSTRQGIAFF
TRBJ2-7	NA	TRBV28	NA	TGTGCCAGCAGCTCCTTCCTTAGAGAGCAGTACTTC	CASSSFLREQYF
TRBJ2-1	NA	TRBV19	NA	TGTGCCAGTAGAGGGGGGACTAATGAGCAGTTCTTC	CASRGGTNEQFF
TRBJ1-5	NA	TRBV30	NA	TGTGCCTGGAGTACAGTGTCCGGGCCCCAGCATTTT	CAWSTVSGPQHF
TRBJ2-5	NA	TRBV11-3	NA	TGTGCCAGCAGCCCTGGACTACCTAGGGAGACCCAGTACTTC	CASSPGLPRETQYF
TRBJ2-1	NA	TRBV19	TRBD2	TGTGCCAGTGGAAGCGGGAGTACTTCCTACAATGAGCAGTTCTTC	CASGSGSTSYNEQFF
TRBJ2-1	NA	TRBV11-3	TRBD2	TGTGCCAGCAGCTTGGGGGGGACTAGCGGGACCCACAATGAGCAGTTCTTC	CASSLGGTSGTHNEQFF